Here is one T cell receptor beta chain with its context. The germline V gene has CDR1 LNHDA and CDR2 SQIVND (reference sequence). Between the trimmed V and J ends, which lost 8 bases and 0 bases, there was a span of 12 bases. This CDR3 has 14 residues. This sample is part of a study of technical replicates of blood from a handful of donors. The table came from immunoSEQ multiplex PCR; TCRdb's copy has only in-frame clones and leaves some out. Counted here are roughly 56,000 clones, over 90% occurring once; the ten biggest clones make up about 3.2%. The sequencing input was PBMCs. The source of this sequence is a human donor in good health. Some clones in this sample may be carry-over from other donors' samples. This rearrangement joins TRBV19 to TRBJ2-3; tentatively, D is TRBD2 (6 bases). The CDR3, as DNA: TGTGCCAGTTCTTATGGGGGGAGCACAGATACGCAGTATTTT. It encodes CASSYGGSTDTQYF.